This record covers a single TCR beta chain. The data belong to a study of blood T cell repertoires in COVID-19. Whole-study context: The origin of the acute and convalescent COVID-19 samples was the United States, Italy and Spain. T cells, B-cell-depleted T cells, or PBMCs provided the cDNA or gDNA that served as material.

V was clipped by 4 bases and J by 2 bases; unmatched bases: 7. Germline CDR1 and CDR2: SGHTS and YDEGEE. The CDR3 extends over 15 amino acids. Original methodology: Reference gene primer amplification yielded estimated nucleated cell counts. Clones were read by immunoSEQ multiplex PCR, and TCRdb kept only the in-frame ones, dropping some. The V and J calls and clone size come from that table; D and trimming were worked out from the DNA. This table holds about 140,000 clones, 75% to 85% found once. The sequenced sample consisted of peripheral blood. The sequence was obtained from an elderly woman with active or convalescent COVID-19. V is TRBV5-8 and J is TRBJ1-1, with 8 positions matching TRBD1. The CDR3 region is CASSAWTGFNTEAFF. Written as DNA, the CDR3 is TGTGCCAGCAGCGCCTGGACAGGGTTTAACACTGAAGCTTTCTTT.